The rows below give T cell receptor beta chains drawn from one sample of a study of cytomegalovirus exposure and HLA in healthy donors. TCRdb's table, derived via immunoSEQ multiplex PCR, lists solely in-frame clones and lacks some. The table records under 150,000 clones, over 75% of them present only once. The specimen sequenced was PBMCs. These receptor sequences come from a boy aged 5 to 17 in good health and CMV-seronegative. CDR3s include the opening cysteine and the closing phenylalanine or tryptophan. D genes are given only for firm matches. Rows give clone size only sometimes, using once, few, many, or a class for an expanded clone.

TRBV29-1	TRBJ2-2	-	-	TGCAGCGTCGCTTCTGGGGCCTACGGGGAGCTGTTTTTT	CSVASGAYGELFF
TRBV4-3	TRBJ1-3	-	few	TGCGCCAGCAGCCAAGATCTTGGCCCCGACACCATATATTTT	CASSQDLGPDTIYF
TRBV7-8	TRBJ1-4	TRBD1	-	TGTGCCAGCTGTGGGGACAGTCTTTGGGAAAAACTGTTTTTT	CASCGDSLWEKLFF
TRBV6-1	TRBJ1-1	-	-	TGTGCCAGCAGTGAACAGGTTGAAGCTTTCTTT	CASSEQVEAFF
TRBV7-2	TRBJ2-7	-	-	TGTGCCAGCAGCTTCTCCCCCCCGACATGGGAGGCCTACGAGCAGTACTTC	CASSFSPPTWEAYEQYF
TRBV9	TRBJ2-1	-	-	TGTGCCAGCAGCGTGCGGACTCACCAGACTGAGCAGTTCTTC	CASSVRTHQTEQFF
TRBV19	TRBJ2-3	-	-	TGTGCCAGTAGTATAGCACCAGGGCCCGATACGCAGTATTTT	CASSIAPGPDTQYF
TRBV18	TRBJ1-4	-	few	TGTGCCAGCTCTGAGGTGGCTGGCGAACTGTTTTTT	CASSEVAGELFF
TRBV19	TRBJ2-1	-	-	TGTGCCAGTAGTTTGACTCACAATGAGCAGTTCTTC	CASSLTHNEQFF
TRBV5-6	TRBJ1-2	-	-	TGTGCCAGCAGCTTGGCCCGGCAGGGCCATAACTATGGCTACACCTTC	CASSLARQGHNYGYTF
TRBV27	TRBJ1-5	-	-	TGTGCCAGCAGGCCGGGTGCGTATGGCAATCAGCCCCAGCATTTT	CASRPGAYGNQPQHF
TRBV30	TRBJ1-3	-	-	TGTGCCTGGAGTTCGGGAAACACCATATATTTT	CAWSSGNTIYF
TRBV5-4	TRBJ1-1	-	-	TGTGCCAGTGGACAGAGGGACACTGAAGCTTTCTTT	CASGQRDTEAFF
TRBV27	TRBJ1-2	-	-	TGTGCCAGCAGTTTATACGGGACACGATACCTTAACTATGGCTACACCTTC	CASSLYGTRYLNYGYTF
TRBV6-5	TRBJ1-3	-	-	TGTGCCAGCAGTTATGATTGGCAGGGAAACACCATATATTTT	CASSYDWQGNTIYF
TRBV10-1	TRBJ1-2	-	-	TGCGCCAGCATTGATAGAAAGTCCGGGAACTATGGCTACACCTTC	CASIDRKSGNYGYTF
TRBV7-9	TRBJ1-1	-	-	TGTGCCAGCAGCTTAGAGGGGGTAGGATCCACTGAAGCTTTCTTT	CASSLEGVGSTEAFF
TRBV9	TRBJ2-1	TRBD2	-	TGTGCCAGCAGCGCTAGCGGGAGTTCTTACAATGAGCAGTTCTTC	CASSASGSSYNEQFF
TRBV7-9	TRBJ2-1	-	-	TGTGCCAGCAGCTTGGGAGGCCCCTACAATGAGCAGTTCTTC	CASSLGGPYNEQFF
TRBV19	TRBJ1-5	TRBD1	-	TGTGCCAGTAGTATTCTAACAGGGGGTTTTAGCAATCAGCCCCAGCATTTT	CASSILTGGFSNQPQHF
TRBV6-1	TRBJ1-2	-	-	TGTGCCAGCGCGGCAACCCATGCTTTTTATGGCTACACCTTC	CASAATHAFYGYTF
TRBV15	TRBJ1-3	-	-	TGTGCCACCAGCAGAGATAGGGGATTCTCTGGAAACACCATATATTTT	CATSRDRGFSGNTIYF
TRBV29-1	TRBJ1-2	TRBD1	-	TGCAGCGTTGGTGTGACAGGGGTCGGCTACACCTTC	CSVGVTGVGYTF
TRBV7-2	TRBJ2-7	TRBD1	-	TGTGCCAGCAGCCCAGAGACAGGGGTGTACTACGAGCAGTACTTC	CASSPETGVYYEQYF
TRBV29-1	TRBJ1-1	-	few	TGCAGCGGGGCGAACACTGAAGCTTTCTTT	CSGANTEAFF
TRBV5-4	TRBJ2-2	TRBD1	-	TGTGCCAGCAGCATACCAGGGGGCGCAACCGGGGAGCTGTTTTTT	CASSIPGGATGELFF
TRBV2	TRBJ1-5	-	-	TGTGCCAGCAGTGTTAAACAAAATTATCAGCCCCAGCATTTT	CASSVKQNYQPQHF
TRBV19	TRBJ1-2	TRBD1	-	TGTGCCAGTAGTCCAGGGACAGGACGATTCTATGGCTACACCTTC	CASSPGTGRFYGYTF
TRBV10-3	TRBJ2-3	TRBD2	-	TGTGCCTCCTATACCCCGGTAGCGGGAGAGGAAAGGTATTCAGATACGCAGTATTTT	CASYTPVAGEERYSDTQYF
TRBV29-1	TRBJ1-2	-	-	TGCAGCGTTGGCGGAATATCTAACTATGGCTACACCTTC	CSVGGISNYGYTF
TRBV7-2	TRBJ1-6	-	once	TGTGCCAGCAGCTTACCTCCAGGGGTAGGCAATTCACCCCTCCACTTT	CASSLPPGVGNSPLHF
TRBV7-9	TRBJ2-3	TRBD1	-	TGTTCCAGCAGCGGACCAGGGGGAGGCACAGATACGCAGTATTTT	CSSSGPGGGTDTQYF
TRBV6-5	TRBJ1-2	-	few	TGTGCCAGCAGTTTGCGTTCAGGGGAGGGCTACACCTTC	CASSLRSGEGYTF
TRBV6-6	TRBJ1-1	-	-	TGTGCCGGAAGGGGGAACACTGAAGCTTTCTTT	CAGRGNTEAFF
TRBV7-2	TRBJ2-3	TRBD1	-	TGTGCCAGCAGCTTAGCGCGACAGGGGGTAGGCACAGATACGCAGTATTTT	CASSLARQGVGTDTQYF
TRBV7-2	TRBJ2-7	TRBD2	once	TGTGCCAGCAGTTCAGGCGGGGGGCGCGAGCAGTACTTC	CASSSGGGREQYF
TRBV27	TRBJ2-6	-	-	TGTGCCAGCAGTTTATTGCTGAGCTCTGGGGCCAACGTCCTGACTTTC	CASSLLLSSGANVLTF
TRBV4-1	TRBJ1-1	TRBD1	-	TGCGCCAGCAGCCAAGCTACCGGGACAGGGAACACTGAAGCTTTCTTT	CASSQATGTGNTEAFF
TRBV6-5	TRBJ1-2	TRBD1	-	TGTGCCAGCAGTTACTCTCCCGGGACAGGGGGTGGCTACACCTTC	CASSYSPGTGGGYTF
TRBV5-1	TRBJ1-1	-	-	TGCGCCAGCAGCTTGAAGGGAGACACTGAAGCTTTCTTT	CASSLKGDTEAFF